Listed below are T cell receptor beta chains from one sample, sequenced in a study of Ad26.COV2.S vaccination and SARS-CoV-2 variants. The repertoire was sequenced with immunoSEQ multiplex PCR; TCRdb's copy has only in-frame clones and lacks some. The sample records about 440,000 clones, around 91% being singletons. Material: peripheral blood, obtained in a trial of Ad26.COV2.S vaccine versus placebo. The source of these receptors is a person aged 18-60 years who received the Ad26.COV2.S COVID-19 vaccine or a placebo. Both conserved end residues are part of each CDR3. Fields, in order: CDR3 protein, CDR3 DNA, V gene, clone size, J gene, D gene. A D gene is named only where the DNA matches it firmly. Size values are once, few and many counts, or a class for expanded clones, and some rows have none.

CDR3: CASSYRLAGETQYF; DNA: TGTGCCAGCAGTTACCGACTAGCGGGAGAGACCCAGTACTTC; V: TRBV6-2/TRBV6-3; size: NA; J: TRBJ2-5; D: TRBD2
CDR3: CASSLEISGANVLTF; DNA: TGTGCCAGCAGCTTGGAGATCTCTGGGGCCAACGTCCTGACTTTC; V: TRBV5-5; size: NA; J: TRBJ2-6; D: NA
CDR3: CASSLAAVGDWNIQYF; DNA: TGTGCCAGCAGCTTAGCCGCCGTCGGTGACTGGAACATTCAGTACTTC; V: TRBV11-1; size: NA; J: TRBJ2-4; D: NA
CDR3: CASSRWRENNEQFF; DNA: TGTGCCAGCAGTAGGTGGCGGGAGAACAATGAGCAGTTCTTC; V: TRBV6-5; size: NA; J: TRBJ2-1; D: TRBD2
CDR3: CSVERQGVYNEQFF; DNA: TGCAGCGTTGAGAGGCAGGGGGTCTACAATGAGCAGTTCTTC; V: TRBV29-1; size: NA; J: TRBJ2-1; D: TRBD1
CDR3: CASSISGRQDEQFF; DNA: TGTGCCAGTAGTATAAGCGGGAGGCAAGATGAGCAGTTCTTC; V: TRBV19; size: NA; J: TRBJ2-1; D: TRBD2
CDR3: CASSSQGAGHTGELFF; DNA: TGTGCCAGCTCATCCCAGGGGGCAGGACACACCGGGGAGCTGTTTTTT; V: TRBV18; size: NA; J: TRBJ2-2; D: TRBD1
CDR3: CASSLTGDREGTDTQYF; DNA: TGTGCCAGCAGTCTTACGGGGGACAGGGAGGGCACAGATACGCAGTATTTT; V: TRBV27; size: NA; J: TRBJ2-3; D: TRBD1
CDR3: CASSAEGAGGNQPQHF; DNA: TGTGCCAGCAGCGCCGAGGGGGCAGGCGGCAATCAGCCCCAGCATTTT; V: TRBV9; size: NA; J: TRBJ1-5; D: TRBD1
CDR3: CASSVGATGGSGNTIYF; DNA: TGTGCCAGCAGCGTAGGGGCGACCGGGGGGTCTGGAAACACCATATATTTT; V: TRBV9; size: NA; J: TRBJ1-3; D: NA
CDR3: CASRTPGQGGHEQYF; DNA: TGTGCCAGCAGGACCCCGGGACAGGGAGGCCACGAGCAGTACTTC; V: TRBV28; size: NA; J: TRBJ2-7; D: TRBD1
CDR3: CASSPGGPNGHEQYF; DNA: TGTGCCAGCAGCCCGGGGGGGCCAAACGGTCACGAGCAGTACTTC; V: TRBV7-3; size: NA; J: TRBJ2-7; D: TRBD2
CDR3: CASSDSLGPQETQYF; DNA: TGTGCCAGCAGTGACTCTCTAGGCCCCCAAGAGACCCAGTACTTC; V: TRBV6-4; size: NA; J: TRBJ2-5; D: NA
CDR3: CASSSRGGLLAEQFF; DNA: TGTGCCAGCAGCTCTAGGGGGGGCCTACTAGCGGAGCAGTTCTTC; V: TRBV7-8; size: NA; J: TRBJ2-1; D: NA
CDR3: CASSLDRGDEKLFF; DNA: TGTGCCAGCAGCCTTGACAGGGGTGACGAAAAACTGTTTTTT; V: TRBV5-4; size: few; J: TRBJ1-4; D: TRBD1
CDR3: CASSLSWTGTSYEQYF; DNA: TGCGCCAGCAGCTTGAGTTGGACAGGGACCTCCTACGAGCAGTACTTC; V: TRBV5-1; size: NA; J: TRBJ2-7; D: TRBD1
CDR3: CASSQVGPSKLNEQFF; DNA: TGTGCCAGCAGCCAAGTGGGGCCTAGCAAGCTCAATGAGCAGTTCTTC; V: TRBV4-2; size: NA; J: TRBJ2-1; D: NA
CDR3: CASSLTRETQYF; DNA: TGTGCCAGCAGCTTAACGCGGGAGACCCAGTACTTC; V: TRBV7-9; size: NA; J: TRBJ2-5; D: NA
CDR3: CASSEESLAGVNEQYF; DNA: TGTGCCAGCAGTGAAGAATCCCTAGCGGGAGTTAACGAGCAGTACTTC; V: TRBV2; size: NA; J: TRBJ2-7; D: TRBD2
CDR3: CASRGLRHEQYF; DNA: TGTGCCAGCCGGGGCCTTAGGCACGAGCAGTACTTC; V: TRBV19; size: NA; J: TRBJ2-7; D: NA
CDR3: CAWSAPPDTQYF; DNA: TGTGCCTGGAGTGCCCCCCCGGATACGCAGTATTTT; V: TRBV30; size: NA; J: TRBJ2-3; D: NA
CDR3: CASSLQGNEQFF; DNA: TGTGCCAGCAGCTTACAGGGAAATGAGCAGTTCTTC; V: TRBV11-2; size: few; J: TRBJ2-1; D: NA
CDR3: CASSTRTGDHEQYF; DNA: TGTGCCAGCAGTACAAGGACAGGGGATCACGAGCAGTACTTC; V: TRBV27; size: NA; J: TRBJ2-7; D: TRBD1
CDR3: CASSLRRNSNQPQHF; DNA: TGTGCCAGCAGTTTGCGGAGAAATAGCAATCAGCCCCAGCATTTT; V: TRBV27; size: NA; J: TRBJ1-5; D: NA
CDR3: CASSLSTAGNTGELFF; DNA: TGTGCCAGCAGCTTGTCGACCGCGGGGAACACCGGGGAGCTGTTTTTT; V: TRBV5-8; size: NA; J: TRBJ2-2; D: NA
CDR3: CSVTSGATGVAFF; DNA: TGCAGCGTTACATCAGGGGCGACGGGGGTAGCTTTCTTT; V: TRBV29-1; size: NA; J: TRBJ1-1; D: NA
CDR3: CASSLDRYNTEAFF; DNA: TGCGCCAGCAGCCTGGACAGGTACAACACTGAAGCTTTCTTT; V: TRBV4-3; size: NA; J: TRBJ1-1; D: TRBD1
CDR3: CASSSGTGNNEQFF; DNA: TGCGCCAGCAGCTCCGGGACTGGTAACAATGAGCAGTTCTTC; V: TRBV5-1; size: once; J: TRBJ2-1; D: NA
CDR3: CASSSDSDEQYF; DNA: TGTGCCAGCAGTTCAGACAGCGACGAGCAGTACTTC; V: TRBV28; size: NA; J: TRBJ2-7; D: NA
CDR3: CASSVEDNGGYEQYF; DNA: TGTGCCAGCAGCGTAGAAGATAACGGGGGCTACGAGCAGTACTTC; V: TRBV9; size: once; J: TRBJ2-7; D: NA
CDR3: CASTGDSNQPQHF; DNA: TGTGCCAGCACCGGGGATAGCAATCAGCCCCAGCATTTT; V: TRBV21-1; size: NA; J: TRBJ1-5; D: NA
CDR3: CASSQYRGTNTGELFF; DNA: TGCGCCAGCAGTCAATATAGGGGGACGAACACCGGGGAGCTGTTTTTT; V: TRBV23-1; size: NA; J: TRBJ2-2; D: NA
CDR3: CASSVVARELGTQYF; DNA: TGTGCCAGTAGTGTGGTGGCGAGAGAGTTAGGTACGCAGTATTTT; V: TRBV19; size: NA; J: TRBJ2-3; D: NA
CDR3: CASSPSQNTDTQYF; DNA: TGTGCCAGCAGCCCCTCGCAGAACACAGATACGCAGTATTTT; V: TRBV9; size: once; J: TRBJ2-3; D: NA
CDR3: CASSSGLRGGSPLHF; DNA: TGTGCCAGCAGCTCAGGGCTTCGGGGTGGTTCACCCCTCCACTTT; V: TRBV11-2; size: NA; J: TRBJ1-6; D: NA
CDR3: CASSTSSGIGGEQYF; DNA: NA; V: TRBV6-6; size: NA; J: TRBJ2-7; D: NA
CDR3: CASSHGGEQFF; DNA: TGTGCCAGCAGCCACGGGGGGGAGCAGTTCTTC; V: TRBV6-2/TRBV6-3; size: NA; J: TRBJ2-1; D: TRBD2
CDR3: CASSPLPSGVTTGELFF; DNA: TGTGCCAGCTCACCACTTCCTAGCGGAGTTACTACCGGGGAGCTGTTTTTT; V: TRBV18; size: NA; J: TRBJ2-2; D: TRBD2
CDR3: CASSIIWVRSGRVTNVSYNEQFF; DNA: TGTGCCAGTAGTATAATTTGGGTTCGTAGCGGGAGGGTCACCAACGTCTCCTACAATGAGCAGTTCTTC; V: TRBV19; size: NA; J: TRBJ2-1; D: TRBD2
CDR3: CASTRDRDTGELFF; DNA: TGTGCCAGTACCCGGGACAGGGACACCGGGGAGCTGTTTTTT; V: TRBV19; size: once; J: TRBJ2-2; D: TRBD1
CDR3: CASSLRVETQYF; DNA: TGTGCCAGCAGCTTGAGGGTGGAGACCCAGTACTTC; V: TRBV7-2; size: NA; J: TRBJ2-5; D: NA
CDR3: CASSLRTGVSYTF; DNA: TGTGCCAGCAGCTTGCGGACGGGGGTGAGCTACACCTTC; V: TRBV5-4; size: NA; J: TRBJ1-2; D: NA
CDR3: CASSLGGRDEQFF; DNA: TGTGCCAGCAGCCTCGGAGGGAGGGATGAGCAGTTCTTC; V: TRBV5-6; size: NA; J: TRBJ2-1; D: TRBD2
CDR3: CASSPPSIDTQYF; DNA: TGTGCCAGCTCACCACCTAGTATAGATACGCAGTATTTT; V: TRBV18; size: NA; J: TRBJ2-3; D: NA
CDR3: CASSSTWREGKLGRKFF; DNA: TGTGCCAGCAGCTCCACTTGGCGGGAGGGTAAATTGGGCAGGAAGTTCTTC; V: TRBV5-6; size: NA; J: TRBJ2-1; D: TRBD2
CDR3: CASSLRSRGSVGGADTQYF; DNA: TGTGCCAGCAGTTTAAGATCCAGGGGGTCCGTCGGGGGAGCAGATACGCAGTATTTT; V: TRBV27; size: NA; J: TRBJ2-3; D: NA
CDR3: CASSLAPGGGIENTGELFF; DNA: TGTGCCAGCAGCTTAGCCCCTGGGGGCGGAATAGAGAACACCGGGGAGCTGTTTTTT; V: TRBV11-3; size: NA; J: TRBJ2-2; D: NA
CDR3: CASSSLPAGQYEQYF; DNA: TGTGCCAGCAGCTCCCTGCCGGCAGGGCAGTACGAGCAGTACTTC; V: TRBV11-2; size: NA; J: TRBJ2-7; D: NA
CDR3: CASSATGGQETQYF; DNA: TGCGCCAGCAGCGCCACAGGGGGTCAAGAGACCCAGTACTTC; V: TRBV5-1; size: NA; J: TRBJ2-5; D: TRBD1
CDR3: CASSQVASGRAGDNEQFF; DNA: TGTGCCAGCAGCCAAGTGGCTAGCGGGAGGGCTGGGGACAATGAGCAGTTCTTC; V: TRBV4-2; size: NA; J: TRBJ2-1; D: TRBD2
CDR3: CASSPPAGGSYEQYF; DNA: TGTGCCAGCTCACCACCAGCAGGGGGTTCCTACGAGCAGTACTTC; V: TRBV18; size: NA; J: TRBJ2-7; D: TRBD1
CDR3: CASSLSASGTQYF; DNA: TGTGCCAGCAGCTTGAGCGCATCGGGGACCCAGTACTTC; V: TRBV7-3; size: NA; J: TRBJ2-5; D: NA
CDR3: CAWGVLDGYTF; DNA: TGTGCCTGGGGCGTATTAGATGGCTACACCTTC; V: TRBV30; size: NA; J: TRBJ1-2; D: NA
CDR3: CASSPASGAYEQYF; DNA: TGTGCCAGCAGCCCCGCGAGCGGCGCCTACGAGCAGTACTTC; V: TRBV4-2; size: NA; J: TRBJ2-7; D: NA
CDR3: CASSLVLAGDTQYF; DNA: TGTGCCAGCAGCTTAGTACTAGCGGGAGATACGCAGTATTTT; V: TRBV7-2; size: NA; J: TRBJ2-3; D: TRBD2
CDR3: CASSLYQGGTDTQYF; DNA: TGTGCCAGCAGCTTATATCAGGGAGGCACAGATACGCAGTATTTT; V: TRBV7-8; size: once; J: TRBJ2-3; D: NA
CDR3: CATSGSGLGYTF; DNA: TGTGCCACCAGTGGCTCAGGGTTAGGCTACACCTTC; V: TRBV24-1; size: NA; J: TRBJ1-2; D: NA